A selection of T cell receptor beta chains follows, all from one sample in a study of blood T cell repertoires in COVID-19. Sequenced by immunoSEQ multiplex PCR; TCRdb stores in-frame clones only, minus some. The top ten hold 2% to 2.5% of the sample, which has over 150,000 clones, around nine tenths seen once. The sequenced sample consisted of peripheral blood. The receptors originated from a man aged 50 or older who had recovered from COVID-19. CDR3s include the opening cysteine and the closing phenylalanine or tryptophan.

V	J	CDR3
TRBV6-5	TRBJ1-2	CASTGNYYGYTF
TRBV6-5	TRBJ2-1	CASSYSSGRANEQFF
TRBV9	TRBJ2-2	CASSVSWQGANTGELFF
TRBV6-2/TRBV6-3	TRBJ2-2	CASSSLTPELFF
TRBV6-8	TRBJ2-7	CASSAPGQGHEQYF
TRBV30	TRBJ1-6	CAWRGQRLSSYNSPLHF
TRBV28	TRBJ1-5	CASRATRGGNQPQHF
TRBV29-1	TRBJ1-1	CSVEGTGKNTEAFF
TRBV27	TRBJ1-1	CASSRSGSLTEAFF
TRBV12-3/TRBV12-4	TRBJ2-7	CASRHVASYEQYF
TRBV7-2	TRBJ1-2	CASSLERDRGPRGYTF
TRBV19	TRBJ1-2	CASSAGTGRDYGYTF
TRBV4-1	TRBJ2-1	CASSLAGGGSTYNEQFF
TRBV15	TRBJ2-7	CATSRAGTGNYEQYF
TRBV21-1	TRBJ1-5	CASSKARTNQPQHF
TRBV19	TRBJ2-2	CASSKEGRKNTGELFF
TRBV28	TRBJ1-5	CASSWPGQPQHF
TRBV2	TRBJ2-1	CASSGAPLGESSYNEQFF
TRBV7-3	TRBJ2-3	CASSLLGGTGPDTQYF
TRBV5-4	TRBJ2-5	CASSRGSQSETQYF
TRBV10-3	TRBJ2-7	CAIRAGSYEQYF
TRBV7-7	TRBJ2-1	CASSLSPGQRYNEQFF